This T cell receptor beta chain was obtained from a study of blood T cell repertoires in COVID-19 (dated by TCRdb to about 2020). For context, the study as a whole: Collaborator samples came from the United States, Italy and Spain and covered acute and convalescent phases of COVID-19. The prospective study material was composed of cDNA or gDNA derived from T cells, B-cell-depleted T cells, or PBMCs. Subjects who had been exposed to COVID-19, were actively infected with it, or had recovered from it provided the deeply sampled blood TCRbeta repertoires that made up the dataset. The repertoires were made available in a free public database intended to serve as a resource for research on the immune response to SARS-CoV-2. Samples came from the ongoing ImmuneRACE study (first 160 participants) plus 1,254 subjects from 6 global collaborators. The sample metadata nearly always contained a de-identified subject ID, COVID-19 status, age in years and sex. Where HLA class I and class II types were available, the types were taken from metadata supplied by the sample provider, not from assay-based typing. Broad study findings and their caveats: The amount of clinical and demographic metadata varied by source and participant and was provided uncurated.

Collaborating institutions collected whole blood in K2EDTA tubes following their own protocols. For TCRbeta analysis, collaborator samples were shipped as frozen whole blood, as isolated PBMCs, or as DNA extracted from either sample type. TCRbeta CDR3 regions were amplified from genomic DNA using the immunoSEQ Assay, a bias-controlled multiplex PCR. Turning to the authors' computational methods: Nucleated cell counts per sample were estimated from amplification of reference gene primers within the assay. Sequence reads were collapsed and filtered to measure the absolute abundance of every unique TCRbeta CDR3 rearrangement. For each sample, productive Simpson clonality was calculated as the square root of Simpson's diversity index across productive rearrangements. The immuneACCESS repertoire file appears here via TCRdb, limited to in-frame rearrangements. These files lack a portion of the clones; in checked studies, under half of the deficit traces to unresolved V genes, and the cause of the others is not known. V and J calls plus clone size are reproduced from that table; the DNA served to infer D and trimming. The sample contains about 97,000 clones, 90% of them found a single time. The top ten clonotypes cover about 1.8% of the sample.

In regard to this clone: Its antigen is not yet known. No quality values exist for individual bases; no much larger clone is one base distant.

From the cysteine up to the valine, the CDR3 has a length of 13 residues. Of all the DNA, just the CDR3 is kept, 39 bases in frame from base 1. In the germline V gene, CDR1 corresponds to SGHVS and CDR2 to FQNEAQ. For this chain, trimming is 5 bases at the V end and 7 bases at the J end, and the number of junction bases without a gene match is 6. The chain couples TRBV7-8 to TRBJ2-7, and TRBD1 aligns with 9 junction nucleotides. The TCR sequence derives from a man in his fifties or sixties with acute or convalescent COVID-19. Sequenced material: peripheral blood. The CDR3 protein: CASSQDRGREQYV. The DNA sequence reads TGTGCCAGCAGCCAGGACAGGGGCAGGGAGCAGTACGTC.